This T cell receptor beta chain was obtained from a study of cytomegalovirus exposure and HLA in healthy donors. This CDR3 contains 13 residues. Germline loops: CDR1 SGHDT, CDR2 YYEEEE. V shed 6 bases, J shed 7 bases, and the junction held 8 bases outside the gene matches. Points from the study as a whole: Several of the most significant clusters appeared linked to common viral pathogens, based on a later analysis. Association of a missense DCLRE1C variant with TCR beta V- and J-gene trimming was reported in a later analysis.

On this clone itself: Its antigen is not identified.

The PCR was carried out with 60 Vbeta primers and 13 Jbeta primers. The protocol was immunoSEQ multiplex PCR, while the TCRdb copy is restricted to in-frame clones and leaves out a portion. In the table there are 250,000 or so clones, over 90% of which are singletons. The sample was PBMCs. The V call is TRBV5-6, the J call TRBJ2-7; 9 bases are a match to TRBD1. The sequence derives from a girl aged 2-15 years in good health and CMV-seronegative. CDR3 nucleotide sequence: TGTGCCAGCACCCAGGACAGGGGATATGAGCAGTACTTC. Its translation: CASTQDRGYEQYF.